This TCR beta chain was captured by sequencing in a study of CXCR3-negative and CXCR3-positive naive CD8 T cells. Whole-study findings and limits: The study inferred TCR strength from TRB CDR3 properties and found comparable surface CD5 between naive subsets. TRBV-TRBJ usage was alike in naive CXCR3-negative and CXCR3-positive cells but differed in memory cells.

This clonotype is identified as medium-sized from frequency. Its matching antigen is unknown. The germline gives CDR1 MNHEY, CDR2 SMNVEV (reference sequence). The CDR3 contains 14 residues. UMI-tagged TRB cDNA libraries were built via 5' RACE. After re-calling the 5' RACE reads, TCRdb lists one entry per CDR3 protein, DNA absent. The sample table sets out about 6,700 distinct CDR3 sequences. The chain couples TRBV27 to TRBJ1-5; the TCRdb D gene call, TRBD1, has no DNA to confirm it. The sample comprised naive CXCR3- CD8+ T cells from blood. Subset here: CD45RO-CCR7+CD27+CD95- naive CD8+ T cells lacking CXCR3 (TNR3-). The sequence came from a human donor in good health. Some clones in this sample may be carry-over from other donors' samples. The CDR3 is CASSTGFGNQPQHF.